One T cell receptor beta chain is described in this entry. With V trimmed by 0 bases and J by 8 bases, 9 bases remained unmatched. The CDR3 has 15 residues. Germline lookup yields CDR1 MNHEY and CDR2 SVGAGI. This entry is derived from a study of control samples from healthy donors and cancer patients. The repertoire was sequenced with immunoSEQ multiplex PCR; TCRdb's copy has only in-frame clones and lacks some. This table has 100,000 to 150,000 clones, around 93% appearing once. Sequencing input: blood. This chain joins TRBV6-5 and TRBJ1-2; 7 nucleotides align to TRBD1. This clonotype was obtained from a man aged 18 to 30 in good health. DNA of the CDR3: TGTGCCAGCAGTTACTCGAGGCAGGGGGTCCAGGGCTACACCTTC. Protein sequence: CASSYSRQGVQGYTF.